This is a list of T cell receptor beta chains from one sample in a study of T cell repertoires in cytomegalovirus infection. TCRdb independently ran MiXCR on the reads; one entry per CDR3 protein. The sample comprises around 440,000 distinct CDR3 sequences, around 10% of which are singletons, and around 9.6% rests with the top ten. The sample was PBMCs. These receptors all stem from a human donor in good health (CMV status not recorded). Some clones in this sample may be carry-over from other donors' samples. Each CDR3 is given with its conserved first and last residue. A D gene is named only where the DNA matches it firmly. A clone size is listed for some rows: how often the clone was seen (once, few, many), or a class if it is expanded.

v_call: TRBV7-3
clone_size: many
d_call: TRBD1
j_call: TRBJ1-6
cdr3_nt: TGTGCCAGCAGCTCGACAGGGTATAATTCACCCCTCCACTTT
cdr3_aa: CASSSTGYNSPLHF

v_call: TRBV7-8
clone_size: many
d_call: .
j_call: TRBJ2-3
cdr3_nt: TGTGCCAGCAGCTTGTGGGACTCCGGCACAGATACGCAGTATTTT
cdr3_aa: CASSLWDSGTDTQYF

v_call: TRBV4-1
clone_size: many
d_call: TRBD1
j_call: TRBJ2-3
cdr3_nt: TGCGCCAGCAGCCAAGGGGGGACAGGGACAGATACGCAGTATTTT
cdr3_aa: CASSQGGTGTDTQYF

v_call: TRBV19
clone_size: many
d_call: .
j_call: TRBJ2-3
cdr3_nt: TGTGCCAGTAGTATCGGCCAGCGCACAGATACGCAGTATTTT
cdr3_aa: CASSIGQRTDTQYF

v_call: TRBV6-6
clone_size: few
d_call: TRBD2
j_call: TRBJ2-1
cdr3_nt: TGTGCCAGCAGTTCGCCTAGCGGGGAGCTGTTTCGGAGTCGAGTCTACAATGAGCAGTTCTTC
cdr3_aa: CASSSPSGELFRSRVYNEQFF

v_call: TRBV29-1
clone_size: .
d_call: .
j_call: TRBJ1-2
cdr3_nt: TGCAGCGTTGATGGTCAGGGCGGGGGAAACTATGGCTACACCTTC
cdr3_aa: CSVDGQGGGNYGYTF

v_call: TRBV29-1
clone_size: once
d_call: .
j_call: TRBJ2-6
cdr3_nt: TGCAGCGTGGGGGGACGCTCTGGGGCCAACGTCCTGACTTTC
cdr3_aa: CSVGGRSGANVLTF

v_call: TRBV2
clone_size: .
d_call: TRBD1
j_call: TRBJ1-4
cdr3_nt: TGTGCCACCGACCCGGGGGAGGGGGCCCGCGGAAAACTGTTTTTT
cdr3_aa: CATDPGEGARGKLFF

v_call: TRBV18
clone_size: .
d_call: .
j_call: TRBJ2-7
cdr3_nt: TGTGCCAGCTCGACACAGGGACTGAACTCCTACGAGCAGTACTTC
cdr3_aa: CASSTQGLNSYEQYF

v_call: TRBV19
clone_size: many
d_call: TRBD1
j_call: TRBJ1-2
cdr3_nt: TGTGCCAGTAGTATAATCGGGACAGGGAACTATGGCTACACCTTC
cdr3_aa: CASSIIGTGNYGYTF

v_call: TRBV6-1
clone_size: many
d_call: .
j_call: TRBJ1-3
cdr3_nt: TGTGCCAGCAGTCCCGAAGGGCCGGGAGCACTTGGAAACACCATATATTTT
cdr3_aa: CASSPEGPGALGNTIYF

v_call: TRBV23-1
clone_size: many
d_call: .
j_call: TRBJ2-3
cdr3_nt: TGCGCCAGCAGTCAATCGGGGCGGGACACAGATACGCAGTATTTT
cdr3_aa: CASSQSGRDTDTQYF